These 31 T cell receptor beta chains were sequenced from one sample in a study of blood T cell repertoires in COVID-19 (TCRdb year 2020). Library preparation was by the immunoSEQ multiplex PCR assay. TCRdb provides this immuneACCESS table in a form limited to in-frame rearrangements. Some clones are lacking; in checked studies, under half of them reflect an unresolved V gene, and why the rest are absent is not known. The table for this sample lists 150,000 or so clones; roughly 82% of them were counted only once. The biggest ten clones account for 7% of the sample. The sequenced sample consisted of peripheral blood. Receptors originate from a middle-aged woman with COVID-19, enrolled during active disease.

This sequence joins TRBV27 and TRBJ1-1, with D perhaps TRBD1 (5 bases). There are 16 residues in the CDR3. V lost 5 bases to trimming and J lost 2 bases, with 18 bases between them. Germline assignment: CDR1 MNHEY and CDR2 SMNVEV (reference sequence). Here the CDR3 reads CASSPLRGRTNTEAFF. CDR3 in DNA: TGTGCCAGCAGTCCATTAAGAGGACGGACAAACACTGAAGCTTTCTTT.

J is TRBJ2-7 and V is TRBV6-5; 7 bases agree with TRBD1. Germline V gene lookup returns CDR1 MNHEY and CDR2 SVGAGI. The CDR3 runs to 14 residues. V was clipped by 4 bases and J by 5 bases; unmatched bases: 8. The CDR3 sequence: CASSLTQGWNEQYV. In nucleotides, the CDR3 is TGTGCCAGCAGTTTAACACAGGGGTGGAACGAGCAGTACGTC.

This chain links TRBV6-5 with TRBJ2-7; no clear D. Germline CDR1 MNHEY, CDR2 SVGAGI. The CDR3 is 14 amino acids. V was cut by 8 bases and J by 3 bases, with 17 bases left in between. The chain's CDR3 is CASHERDRVYEQYV. In DNA, the CDR3 is TGTGCCAGCCACGAGCGTGACCGCGTCTACGAGCAGTACGTC.

This chain uses TRBV7-6 with TRBJ2-5; D possibly corresponds to TRBD2 (6 bases). Germline V gives CDR1 SGHVS, CDR2 FNYEAQ. V gave up 1 base and J gave up 0 bases, with 9 bases separating them. The CDR3 has 15 residues. In nucleotides, the CDR3 is TGTGCCAGCAGCTTAGAGGCGGGGAACCAAGAGACCCAGTACTTC. Translation: CASSLEAGNQETQYF.

This clone was seen a single time. The chain links TRBV7-3 to TRBJ2-2; D is uncertain. Germline loops: CDR1 SGHTA, CDR2 FQGTGA. V was pared by 4 bases and J by 4 bases, with 7 bases between. The length of the CDR3 is 13 residues. CDR3 sequence (DNA): TGTGCCAGCAGCTCTCAGCGCACCGGGGAGCTGTTTTTT. Translation: CASSSQRTGELFF. The complete variable domain, with remaining parts taken from reference TRBV7-3 and TRBJ2-2, reads GAGVSQTPSNKVTEKGKYVELRCDPISGHTALYWYRQSLGQGPEFLIYFQGTGAADDSGLPNDRFFAVRPEGSVSTLKIQRTERGDSAVYLCASSSQRTGELFFGEGSRLTVL.

V gene TRBV12-3 or TRBV12-4 combines with J gene TRBJ1-2; TRBD1 aligns across 9 bases. The ends lost 9 bases at V and 5 bases at J; junction bases unmatched: 7. This CDR3 region has 13 residues. The CDR3 here is CASTGGSLYGYTF. In DNA, the CDR3 is TGTGCCAGTACAGGGGGCTCTCTTTATGGCTACACCTTC.

V is TRBV9 and J is TRBJ2-7; 7 bases agree with TRBD1. The CDR3 consists of 14 residues. Trimming took 4 bases from V and 0 from J; bases not matched to a gene: 4. Germline lookup yields CDR1 SGDLS and CDR2 YYNGEE. The CDR3 loop is CASSTGTASYEQYF. In nucleotides, the CDR3 is TGTGCCAGCAGCACCGGGACAGCCTCCTACGAGCAGTACTTC.

CDR3: CASSTWTGGWEKLFF. DNA of the CDR3: TGTGCCAGCAGTACTTGGACAGGGGGTTGGGAAAAACTGTTTTTT. J is TRBJ1-4 and V is TRBV28; 10 nucleotides agree with TRBD1. Per germline, CDR1 MDHEN and CDR2 SYDVKM. J gave up 8 bases and V 5 bases, and 8 bases lay outside the gene matches. The CDR3 runs 15 residues.

The chain has TRBV3-1 (or the pseudogene TRBV3-2) and TRBJ2-7, with 9 bases fitting TRBD2. The J segment lost 3 bases and the V segment lost 2 bases, leaving 5 bases of the junction unmatched. CDR3 length equals 15 residues. Per germline, CDR1 LGHDT and CDR2 YNNKEL (reference sequence). In DNA form, the CDR3 reads TGTGCCAGCAGCCAACTGACTAGCGGTGACTACGAGCAGTACTTC. This gives the protein CASSQLTSGDYEQYF.

The V gene is TRBV3-1 (or the pseudogene TRBV3-2), the J gene TRBJ2-3; 9 bases agree with TRBD1. Germline CDR1 LGHDT, CDR2 YNNKEL (reference sequence). After removal of 4 bases from V and 1 base from J, the junction contained 9 bases not matched to a gene. CDR3 length equals 17 residues. CDR3 sequence: CASSRDRVRRGTDTQYF. DNA for the CDR3: TGTGCCAGCAGCCGGGACAGGGTGAGACGGGGCACAGATACGCAGTATTTT.

V gene TRBV30 combines with J gene TRBJ2-7; TRBD2 is a possible D gene (5 bases). The CDR3 loop spans 13 amino acids. V was trimmed by 1 base and J by 7 bases, leaving 14 bases between them. CDR1 and CDR2 (germline): GTSNPN, SVGIG (reference sequence). The CDR3 loop reads CAWSEQGLREQYV. The DNA of the CDR3 is TGTGCCTGGAGTGAACAAGGACTGAGGGAGCAGTACGTC.

Only a few counts were recorded for this clone. Compared with germline, one end of the junction differs, possibly owing to a read error. The chain combines TRBV6-5 with TRBJ1-1, with TRBD1 matching over 9 bases. Germline lookup yields CDR1 MNHEY and CDR2 SVGAGI. The CDR3 extends over 14 amino acids. The CDR3 DNA sequence: TGTGCCAGCAGTTCCGGGACAGGGAACAGTGAAGCTTTCTTT. Its translation: CASSSGTGNSEAFF.

The chain joins TRBV5-4 to TRBJ1-2, with a weak D call TRBD1 (6 bases). Germline values: CDR1 SGHNT, CDR2 YYREEE (reference sequence). The CDR3 spans 13 residues. Between the trimmed V and J ends, which lost 5 bases and 1 base, there was a span of 9 bases. The CDR3 loop is CASRRGINYGYTF. As DNA, the CDR3 is TGTGCCAGCAGAAGGGGGATTAACTATGGCTACACCTTC.

The rearrangement uses TRBV7-2 and TRBJ1-5, with unresolved D. The CDR3 runs to 13 residues. Germline values: CDR1 SGHTA, CDR2 FQGNSA. Trimming cost V 5 bases and J 4 bases, with 9 bases left between them. Written as DNA, the CDR3 is TGTGCCAGCAGCCAGACAAAGAATCAGCCCCAGCATTTT. This encodes CASSQTKNQPQHF.

The gene calls are TRBV29-1 and TRBJ2-5; 9 bases are a match to TRBD2. The CDR3 has 14 amino acids. Germline V gene lookup returns CDR1 SQVTM and CDR2 ANQGSEA. V lost 3 bases, J lost 5 bases, and 7 bases stayed unmatched. DNA for the CDR3: TGCAGCGTTGATTTCGCGGGGGGGCGGGAGACCCAGTACTTC. Amino acid sequence: CSVDFAGGRETQYF. Drawing the rest from reference TRBV29-1 and TRBJ2-5, the complete variable domain is SAVISQKPSRDICQRGTSLTIQCQVDSQVTMMFWYRQQPGQSLTLIATANQGSEATYESGFVIDKFPISRPNLTFSTLTVSNMSPEDSSIYLCSVDFAGGRETQYFGPGTRLLVL.

The V and J genes are TRBV18 and TRBJ1-4; TRBD1 is a possible D gene (5 bases). CDR3 length: 17 residues. CDR1 is KGHSH, CDR2 LQKENI, per germline. V dropped 3 bases and J dropped 0 bases, with 14 bases sitting between them. In DNA form, the CDR3 reads TGTGCCAGCTCACCTAGAGACAGTAGAGCAACTAATGAAAAACTGTTTTTT. It translates to CASSPRDSRATNEKLFF.

The chain has TRBV7-9 and TRBJ2-5; TRBD1 aligns across 12 bases. Trimming removed 5 bases from V and 4 bases from J; junction bases left unmatched: 11. Germline V gene lookup returns CDR1 SEHNR and CDR2 FQNEAQ (reference sequence). CDR3 size: 17 residues. Here the CDR3 reads CASSPWWGQGASETQYF. CDR3 sequence (DNA): TGTGCCAGCAGCCCCTGGTGGGGACAGGGGGCATCAGAGACCCAGTACTTC.

The CDR3 is CASSYTGGSGGELFF. For the CDR3, the DNA is TGTGCCAGCAGCTATACAGGGGGCTCAGGCGGGGAGCTGTTTTTT. V and J are TRBV7-3 and TRBJ2-2; 9 bases agree with TRBD1. Germline V gene sequence: CDR1 SGHTA, CDR2 FQGTGA. Trimming cost V 4 bases and J 7 bases; bases outside gene matches: 7. The CDR3 has 15 amino acids.

The chain links TRBV19 to TRBJ1-3; D unresolved. V was shortened by 4 bases and J by 0 bases, with 10 bases between the two germline ends. Germline V gives CDR1 LNHDA, CDR2 SQIVND (reference sequence). The CDR3 extends over 15 amino acids. CDR3 nucleotide sequence: TGTGCCAGTAGTACACAGCTAATCTCTGGAAACACCATATATTTT. Amino acids: CASSTQLISGNTIYF.

This clone was seen ten or more times. The chain combines TRBV2 with TRBJ2-1; D not certain. V was trimmed by 0 bases and J by 4 bases, leaving 7 bases between them. This CDR3 region has 14 residues. Germline V gene lookup returns CDR1 SNHLY and CDR2 FYNNEI. The CDR3 nucleotides read TGTGCCAGCAGTGAAGCGAGCGATTACAATGAGCAGTTCTTC. Amino acid sequence: CASSEASDYNEQFF. The full variable domain, rest sourced from reference TRBV2 and TRBJ2-1, is EPEVTQTPSHQVTQMGQEVILRCVPISNHLYFYWYRQILGQKVEFLVSFYNNEISEKSEIFDDQFSVERPDGSNFTLKIRSTKLEDSAMYFCASSEASDYNEQFFGPGTRLTVL.

This clone appeared once. The rearrangement uses TRBV2 and TRBJ2-7, with D possibly TRBD2 on 5 matching bases. Germline CDR1 SNHLY, CDR2 FYNNEI. V lost 8 bases, J lost 5 bases, and 16 bases lay in between. CDR3 length: 13 residues. The CDR3 is CASPSRDLHEQYV. The CDR3 nucleotides read TGTGCCAGCCCTTCCCGGGATCTCCACGAGCAGTACGTC.

This clone was observed a single time. This chain uses TRBV12-3 or TRBV12-4 with TRBJ2-1; D remains unclear. This CDR3 has 13 residues. The V end was cut by 4 bases, the J end by 9 bases, with 13 bases between. The chain's CDR3 is CASSSTFYTEQFF. The CDR3 nucleotides are TGTGCCAGCAGTTCCACATTTTATACTGAGCAGTTCTTC.

The V call is TRBV29-1, the J call TRBJ2-6; no clear D. The V gene's germline CDR1 is SQVTM and CDR2 ANQGSEA. The CDR3 is 15 residues long. The V gene lost 4 bases and the J gene lost 0 bases, with 10 bases spanning the gap. CDR3 residues: CSVGDRASGANVLTF. In nucleotides, the CDR3 is TGCAGCGTTGGAGACCGAGCCTCTGGGGCCAACGTCCTGACTTTC.

This chain links TRBV5-4 with TRBJ2-1; 7 nucleotides agree with TRBD2. CDR1 SGHNT and CDR2 YYREEE come from the germline V gene (reference sequence). Trimming cost V 6 bases and J 2 bases; bases outside gene matches: 14. This CDR3 is built from 17 residues. CDR3 protein: CASTTRRSGTAYNEQFF. In DNA, the CDR3 is TGTGCCAGCACCACCAGGAGGAGCGGGACCGCCTACAATGAGCAGTTCTTC. The full variable domain, with the rest looked up from reference TRBV5-4 and TRBJ2-1, is ETGVTQSPTHLIKTRGQQVTLRCSSQSGHNTVSWYQQALGQGPQFIFQYYREEENGRGNFPPRFSGLQFPNYSSELNVNALELDDSALYLCASTTRRSGTAYNEQFFGPGTRLTVL.

V gene TRBV7-2 combines with J gene TRBJ1-1; no definite D call. The CDR3 spans 15 residues. Germline CDR1 reads SGHTA; CDR2 reads FQGNSA. V was shortened by 0 bases and J by 0 bases, with 8 bases between the two germline ends. CDR3 in DNA: TGTGCCAGCAGCTTAGCTACACAAATGAACACTGAAGCTTTCTTT. Translation gives CASSLATQMNTEAFF.

The chain couples TRBV5-4 to TRBJ1-2; D may be TRBD1 (6 bases). The CDR3 consists of 13 residues. The germline V gene has CDR1 SGHNT and CDR2 YYREEE (reference sequence). V lost 4 bases to trimming and J lost 4 bases, with 11 bases between them. In nucleotides, the CDR3 is TGTGCCAGCAGCGTGGGGGGCAGCTATGGCTACACCTTC. It yields the protein CASSVGGSYGYTF.

This chain connects TRBV6-5 to TRBJ1-1, with D uncertain. CDR1 MNHEY and CDR2 SVGAGI come from the germline V gene. The CDR3 sequence is 15 residues long. Trimming left V 0 bases short and J 0 bases short, with 8 bases between. CDR3 sequence (DNA): TGTGCCAGCAGTTACTCATACAGTTTGAACACTGAAGCTTTCTTT. It translates to CASSYSYSLNTEAFF.

The chain links TRBV4-2 to TRBJ2-3; 7 bases align to TRBD1. The CDR3 covers 17 residues. Germline values: CDR1 LGHNA, CDR2 YNFKEQ. J gave up 3 bases and V 1 base, and 10 bases lay outside the gene matches. CDR3 amino acids: CASSQGKTGTGTDTQYF. The CDR3 DNA reads TGTGCCAGCAGCCAAGGCAAGACAGGGACGGGAACAGATACGCAGTATTTT.

V usage is TRBV28 and J usage is TRBJ1-2; D may be TRBD1 (6 bases). Per germline, CDR1 MDHEN and CDR2 SYDVKM. The CDR3 is 17 amino acids. Trimming cost V 6 bases and J 8 bases, with 28 bases left between them. The CDR3 loop reads CASSLITGYGLIPGYTF. The CDR3 DNA reads TGTGCCAGCAGCCTAATAACAGGGTACGGATTAATTCCGGGCTACACCTTC.

The V gene is TRBV6-5, the J gene TRBJ2-1; D not resolved. CDR1 and CDR2 from the germline V gene are MNHEY and SVGAGI. The CDR3 is made up of 16 amino acids. Trimming cost V 0 bases and J 3 bases, with 12 bases left between them. The CDR3 region is CASSYSLGTGYNEQFF. In DNA, the CDR3 is TGTGCCAGCAGTTACTCGTTAGGTACGGGCTACAATGAGCAGTTCTTC.

V usage is TRBV6-5 and J usage is TRBJ2-7, with a weak D call TRBD2 (5 bases). V was shortened by 9 bases and J by 6 bases, with 24 bases between the two germline ends. Germline V gene sequence: CDR1 MNHEY, CDR2 SVGAGI. CDR3 size: 15 residues. The chain's CDR3 is CASSRRSWETVEQYV. The CDR3 nucleotides read TGTGCCAGTTCGAGACGCTCCTGGGAGACCGTCGAGCAGTACGTC.